This T cell receptor beta chain is from a study of T cell responses to AZD1222 COVID-19 vaccine. Points on this clone: The antigen remains unidentified.

The CDR3 spans 11 residues. Deletions cut 6 bases from V and 8 bases from J, with 8 bases between. Measured with immunoSEQ multiplex PCR; TCRdb has only the in-frame clones, and not every one. The table records 80,000 or so clones, 75% to 95% of them present only once. Notes on the study in general: Mapped onto spike, vaccine-associated CD4 TCRs spanned it and were dominant at 160-218 and 743-854. Spike-specific TCR breadth and depth went up after people got two AZD1222 doses.

This clonotype was sampled from an adult in good health. The chain links TRBV12-3 or TRBV12-4 to TRBJ2-4, with D uncertain. The sample consisted of peripheral blood, taken on day 0 of MenACWY control vaccination. The CDR3 is CASSPADIQYF. The CDR3 DNA reads as TGTGCCAGCAGCCCGGCCGACATTCAGTACTTC.